The 23 T cell receptor beta chains below were found in one sample sequenced in a study of T-cell memory formation after mild COVID-19. TCRdb processed the 5' RACE reads anew with MiXCR; each CDR3 protein has one entry. The repertoire includes hundreds of thousands of distinct CDR3 sequences, about 15% of them detected once, and 3.5% sits in the top ten. The sequenced material came from PBMCs or a T cell subset sorted from them (not recorded which). These receptors were collected from a man aged 18-30 years who had mild COVID-19 (a few samples of this study predate the infection). Cell type and time point are not known.

The chain recombines TRBV9 with TRBJ1-2; D not certain. This CDR3 spans 15 amino acids. Trimming shortened V by 4 bases and J by 0 bases, and 13 bases separated the two germline ends. Germline CDR1 is SGDLS and CDR2 is YYNGEE. CDR3 loop: CASSPTQRANYGYTF. Written as DNA, the CDR3 is TGTGCCAGCAGCCCAACTCAAAGAGCTAACTATGGCTACACCTTC.

The V gene is TRBV12-3 or TRBV12-4, the J gene TRBJ2-3; perhaps TRBD2 as D (5 bases). V lost 4 bases and J 6 bases, leaving 20 bases between the germline ends. The CDR3 has 16 amino acids. In nucleotides, the CDR3 is TGTGCCAGCAGTTCTGGAAGAGGGATCTTTGGGGATACGCAGTATTTT. It codes for CASSSGRGIFGDTQYF.

This chain connects TRBV20-1 to TRBJ2-5, with 10 bases fitting TRBD2. The germline V gene encodes CDR1 DFQATT and CDR2 SNEGSKA (reference sequence). The CDR3 is 19 residues long. V trimming: 5 bases; J trimming: 3 bases; junction bases outside the gene matches: 21. The CDR3: CSAPGLATDGVGWKETQYF. CDR3 nucleotides: TGCAGTGCTCCGGGACTAGCGACGGACGGTGTGGGTTGGAAAGAGACCCAGTACTTC.

This chain links TRBV5-1 with TRBJ2-6; the D is unclear. From germline, CDR1 is SGHRS and CDR2 YFSETQ. Trimming took off 2 bases at V and 4 bases at J, with 10 bases between the two ends. The length of the CDR3 is 15 residues. CDR3 nucleotide sequence: TGCGCCAGCAGCTTTAGATCTGTCGGGGCCAACGTCCTGACTTTC. It is translated as CASSFRSVGANVLTF.

V usage is TRBV20-1 and J usage is TRBJ2-5; no definite D call. Between the trimmed V and J ends, which lost 0 bases and 5 bases, there was a span of 10 bases. From germline, CDR1 is DFQATT and CDR2 SNEGSKA (reference sequence). This CDR3 comprises 13 residues. The CDR3 here is CSAREARRETQYF. CDR3 nucleotides: TGCAGTGCTAGAGAGGCTAGACGGGAGACCCAGTACTTC.

This clonotype was seen more than once but under ten times. This chain uses TRBV18 with TRBJ2-3; D is uncertain. Germline lookup yields CDR1 KGHSH and CDR2 LQKENI. V gave up 3 bases and J gave up 3 bases, with 7 bases separating them. The CDR3 runs 13 residues. CDR3 loop: CASSPLITDTQYF. The CDR3 nucleotides are TGTGCCAGCTCACCGTTGATAACAGATACGCAGTATTTT.

In its sample, this clonotype was seen a few times. The rearrangement uses TRBV20-1 and TRBJ1-1; D possibly corresponds to TRBD1 (5 bases). This CDR3 region has 14 residues. V was pared by 7 bases and J by 4 bases, with 19 bases between. Germline V CDR1 and CDR2: DFQATT, SNEGSKA (reference sequence). The CDR3 nucleotides read TGCAGTGGCCGGATCGAGGCCGGGGGCACTGAAGCTTTCTTT. Amino acids: CSGRIEAGGTEAFF.

This clonotype was seen at least ten times. The chain recombines TRBV6-5 with TRBJ1-6; D is perhaps TRBD1 (5 bases). The germline CDR1 and CDR2 sequences are MNHEY and SVGAGI. The CDR3 runs 14 residues. Trimming took 7 bases from V and 8 from J, leaving 15 bases between them. CDR3 DNA sequence: TGTGCCAGCATGCAGGGAGGGCTTGATTCACCCCTCCACTTT. It yields the protein CASMQGGLDSPLHF.

There are many counts of this clonotype. The genes are TRBV3-1 and TRBJ2-1; 9 nucleotides line up with TRBD2. The CDR3 runs to 15 residues. V dropped 8 bases and J dropped 7; count of bases not matched to a gene: 12. Germline values: CDR1 LGHDT, CDR2 YNNKEL (reference sequence). CDR3 sequence: CASEWGSGGGNEQFF. The CDR3 DNA reads as TGTGCCAGCGAATGGGGTAGCGGGGGAGGAAATGAGCAGTTCTTC.

The rearrangement links TRBV7-8 to TRBJ2-7, with D tentatively TRBD1 (5 bases). Germline CDR1 and CDR2: SGHVS and FQNEAQ. This CDR3 has 14 residues. Trimming stripped 6 bases from V and 3 bases from J, with 15 bases between. This chain's CDR3 is CASSSQLGRYEQYF. For the CDR3, the DNA is TGTGCCAGCAGTTCTCAATTGGGGCGCTACGAGCAGTACTTC.

The chain couples TRBV2 to TRBJ2-5; TRBD2 matches 9 bases. This CDR3 has 15 amino acids. Germline V lookup: CDR1 SNHLY, CDR2 FYNNEI. With V trimmed by 8 bases and J by 5 bases, 12 bases remained unmatched. CDR3 sequence: CASGRSSGGGETQYF. Written as DNA, the CDR3 is TGTGCCAGCGGGCGGAGTAGCGGGGGAGGGGAGACCCAGTACTTC.

This clonotype was observed a few times. The chain carries TRBV12-3 or TRBV12-4 and TRBJ2-7; 7 positions match TRBD1. The CDR3 runs to 13 residues. The junction had 10 bases not matched to a gene; V was cut back by 5 bases and J by 9 bases. The CDR3 protein is CASSTDRAQRQYV. In DNA form, the CDR3 reads TGTGCCAGCAGTACCGACAGGGCCCAACGGCAGTACGTC.

The sample holds a few counts of this clonotype. V gene TRBV7-8 combines with J gene TRBJ2-5; a possible D gene is TRBD2 (6 bases). Germline V lookup: CDR1 SGHVS, CDR2 FQNEAQ. The CDR3 runs 14 residues. The V end was cut by 3 bases, the J end by 4 bases, with 12 bases between. CDR3 amino acids: CASSFRLGGETQYF. Here the CDR3 DNA reads TGTGCCAGCAGCTTTCGACTAGGAGGAGAGACCCAGTACTTC.

This clonotype turned up a few times. The chain joins TRBV11-1 to TRBJ2-7; maybe TRBD2 (6 bases). Trimming removed 6 bases from V and 5 bases from J, with 17 bases in between. CDR3 length: 14 amino acids. CDR1 is SGHAT, CDR2 FQDESV, per germline (reference sequence). CDR3 region: CASSPGSAPHEQYV. Written as DNA, the CDR3 is TGTGCCAGCAGTCCCGGGAGCGCTCCCCACGAGCAGTACGTC.

The sample holds a few counts of this clonotype. The chain has TRBV7-2 and TRBJ2-2; D gene ambiguous. This CDR3 has 16 amino acids. V dropped 3 bases and J dropped 0 bases, with 11 bases sitting between them. Germline CDR1 and CDR2: SGHTA and FQGNSA. The CDR3 coding sequence is TGTGCCAGCAGCTTCTTCAGAAACGCGAACACCGGGGAGCTGTTTTTT. As protein: CASSFFRNANTGELFF.

This clonotype was detected a few times. V is TRBV27 and J is TRBJ1-1; 9 bases are a match to TRBD1. Trimming at V came to 5 bases and at J to 0 bases, leaving 4 bases not matched to a gene. CDR3 length: 15 amino acids. From germline, CDR1 is MNHEY and CDR2 SMNVEV (reference sequence). The CDR3 nucleotides are TGTGCCAGCAGTAAATGGGACAGGGTGAACACTGAAGCTTTCTTT. As protein: CASSKWDRVNTEAFF.

This clonotype was picked up a small number of times. This rearrangement joins TRBV28 to TRBJ1-3; no reliable D call. V was clipped by 5 bases and J by 4 bases, with 18 bases between them. The CDR3 sequence is 16 residues long. The germline V gene encodes CDR1 MDHEN and CDR2 SYDVKM. As DNA, the CDR3 is TGTGCCAGCAGTCCACCGCACATAAACACCGGAAACACCATATATTTT. Translated: CASSPPHINTGNTIYF. Full variable domain (missing parts from reference TRBV28 and TRBJ1-3): DVKVTQSSRYLVKRTGEKVFLECVQDMDHENMFWYRQDPGLGLRLIYFSYDVKMKEKGDIPEGYSVSREKKERFSLILESASTNQTSMYLCASSPPHINTGNTIYFGEGSWLTVV.

This clonotype was picked up a small number of times. The J gene is TRBJ1-1, the V gene TRBV4-3; D unresolved. This CDR3 region has 14 residues. The germline V gene encodes CDR1 LGHNA and CDR2 YSLEER. Trimming removed 1 base at V and 1 base at J, with 7 bases between. CDR3 in amino acids: CASSQGPGNTEAFF. The CDR3 coding sequence is TGCGCCAGCAGCCAAGGTCCAGGGAACACTGAAGCTTTCTTT.

This clonotype was counted only a few times. DNA of the CDR3: TGTGCCAGCAGCCCAAACCGGAATGAGCAGTTCTTC. Translating gives CASSPNRNEQFF. The chain is built from TRBV5-4 and TRBJ2-1; no definite D call. Trimming left V 4 bases short and J 7 bases short, with 9 bases between. The length of the CDR3 is 12 residues. Per germline, CDR1 SGHNT and CDR2 YYREEE (reference sequence).

This clonotype was found a few times. The chain links TRBV10-3 to TRBJ1-1, with D possibly TRBD1 on 5 matching bases. The germline V and J ends were trimmed by 6 bases and 3 bases, with 11 bases remaining between them. The CDR3 loop spans 13 amino acids. The V gene's germline CDR1 is ENHRY and CDR2 SYGVKD. DNA of the CDR3: TGTGCCATCAGGGGGGGGGACCACACTGAAGCTTTCTTT. Amino acids: CAIRGGDHTEAFF.

This clonotype has more than one count but fewer than ten. The chain links TRBV12-3 or TRBV12-4 to TRBJ1-1; D ambiguous. This CDR3 comprises 13 residues. Trimming pared 6 bases from V and 7 bases from J, leaving 15 bases between. The CDR3 loop is CASRVDRRYEAFF. CDR3 sequence (DNA): TGTGCCAGCAGAGTTGACCGACGCTATGAAGCTTTCTTT.

This clonotype was observed a handful of times. The chain joins TRBV7-2 to TRBJ1-1; tentatively, D is TRBD1 (5 bases). Trimming removed 8 bases from V and 6 bases from J, with 19 bases in between. This CDR3 comprises 14 residues. CDR1 is SGHTA, CDR2 FQGNSA, per germline. CDR3 DNA sequence: TGTGCCAGCCGCAGGGAACCCGGAAAACCTGAAGCTTTCTTT. This codes for CASRREPGKPEAFF.

This clonotype was observed at least ten times. The rearrangement uses TRBV2 and TRBJ1-5; perhaps TRBD1 as D (6 bases). The germline V gene encodes CDR1 SNHLY and CDR2 FYNNEI. The CDR3 sequence is 14 residues long. V lost 8 bases, J lost 3 bases, and 14 bases lay in between. This CDR3 reads CASGPGTLNQPQHF. The CDR3 DNA reads as TGTGCCAGCGGACCCGGGACACTCAATCAGCCCCAGCATTTT.